Reported below is one T cell receptor beta chain. Its antigen is undetermined. Clones were read by immunoSEQ multiplex PCR, and TCRdb kept only the in-frame ones, dropping some. The sample contains under 200,000 clones, 70% to 90% of which appear only once. The sample belongs to a study of cytomegalovirus exposure and HLA in healthy donors. This CDR3 has 15 amino acids. With 5 bases clipped from V and 4 bases from J, the junction kept 8 bases outside the gene matches. CDR1 and CDR2 (germline): SGHRS, YFSETQ. Study-level results: According to a subsequent analysis, TCR clusters from the first cohort were inclined to appear together in the 120 validation repertoires.

The rearrangement joins TRBV5-1 to TRBJ2-7; TRBD2 matches at 11 bases. The TCR comes from a woman aged 18-29 years in good health and CMV-seronegative. The sample comprised PBMCs. CDR3 in amino acids: CASRPTSGGIYEQYF. CDR3 coding DNA: TGCGCCAGCAGGCCTACTAGCGGGGGAATTTACGAGCAGTACTTC.